This T cell receptor (beta chain) was recovered during a study of T cell clonotyping in hematopoietic cell transplantation. General observations from the study: Graft donor and pretransplant recipient Inverse Simpson Index values predicted broader posttransplant TCR diversity. Recipient TCR diversity dropped after transplant; expanded clonotypes rose from day 30 to 180. No sorting was done, leaving CD4 and CD8 contributions mixed.

This CDR3 spans 14 amino acids. Germline lookup yields CDR1 MDHEN and CDR2 SYDVKM. The V gene lost 6 bases and the J gene lost 5 bases, with 11 bases spanning the gap. Recipient blood drawn about 28 days pretransplant and days 30, 100, 180 after. On this clone itself: Its antigen remains unknown.

Profiling relied on immunoSEQ multiplex PCR, and the TCRdb table lists in-frame clones only, not all of them. The sample carries 5,500 to 9,000 clones, approximately 87% recorded once. This clonotype was obtained from a male patient aged 45-59 years who had an allogeneic stem cell transplant from a related donor, so the T cells may come from the graft donor. Some clones in this sample may be carry-over from other donors' samples. The sequences come from PBMCs, collected 100 days after allogeneic stem cell transplant. This chain connects TRBV28 to TRBJ1-6; the D is unclear. The CDR3 DNA reads as TGTGCCAGCAGGACGGCTGGGGATAATTCACCCCTCCACTTT. It encodes CASRTAGDNSPLHF.